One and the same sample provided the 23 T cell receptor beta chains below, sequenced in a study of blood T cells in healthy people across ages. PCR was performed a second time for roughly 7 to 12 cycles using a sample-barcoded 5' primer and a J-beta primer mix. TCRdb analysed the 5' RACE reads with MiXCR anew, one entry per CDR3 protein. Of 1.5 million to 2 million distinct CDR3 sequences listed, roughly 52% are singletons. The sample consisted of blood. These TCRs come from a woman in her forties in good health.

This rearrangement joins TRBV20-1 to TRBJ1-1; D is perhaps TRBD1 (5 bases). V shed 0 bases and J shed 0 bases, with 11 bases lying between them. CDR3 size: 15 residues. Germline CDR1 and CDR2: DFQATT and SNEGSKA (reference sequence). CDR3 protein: CSAREGTVMNTEAFF. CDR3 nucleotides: TGCAGTGCTAGAGAAGGGACTGTCATGAACACTGAAGCTTTCTTT.

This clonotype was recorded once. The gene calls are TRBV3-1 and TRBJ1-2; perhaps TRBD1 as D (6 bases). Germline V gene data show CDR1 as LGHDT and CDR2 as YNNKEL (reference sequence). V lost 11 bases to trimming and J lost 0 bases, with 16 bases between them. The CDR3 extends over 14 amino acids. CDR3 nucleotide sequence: TGTGCCGGCAACCAAGGGGGATCTAACTATGGCTACACCTTC. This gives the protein CAGNQGGSNYGYTF.

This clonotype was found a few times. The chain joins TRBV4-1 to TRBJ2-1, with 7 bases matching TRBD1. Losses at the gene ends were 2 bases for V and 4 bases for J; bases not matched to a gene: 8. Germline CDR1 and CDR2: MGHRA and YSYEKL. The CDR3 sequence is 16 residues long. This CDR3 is CASSQRDSQGYNEQFF. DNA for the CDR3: TGCGCCAGCAGCCAACGGGACAGCCAAGGATACAATGAGCAGTTCTTC.

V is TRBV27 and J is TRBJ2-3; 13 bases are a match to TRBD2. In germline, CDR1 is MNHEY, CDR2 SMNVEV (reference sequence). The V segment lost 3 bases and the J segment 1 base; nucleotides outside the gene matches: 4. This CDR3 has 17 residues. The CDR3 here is CASSFGLAGVRTDTQYF. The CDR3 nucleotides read TGTGCCAGCAGTTTTGGACTAGCGGGGGTCCGCACAGATACGCAGTATTTT.

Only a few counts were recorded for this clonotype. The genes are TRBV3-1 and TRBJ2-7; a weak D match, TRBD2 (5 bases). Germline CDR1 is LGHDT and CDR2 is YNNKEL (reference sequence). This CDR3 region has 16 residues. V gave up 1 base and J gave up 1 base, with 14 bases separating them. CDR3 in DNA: TGTGCCAGCAGCCAAGCCTTCAGGACTCCATCCTACGAGCAGTACTTC. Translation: CASSQAFRTPSYEQYF.

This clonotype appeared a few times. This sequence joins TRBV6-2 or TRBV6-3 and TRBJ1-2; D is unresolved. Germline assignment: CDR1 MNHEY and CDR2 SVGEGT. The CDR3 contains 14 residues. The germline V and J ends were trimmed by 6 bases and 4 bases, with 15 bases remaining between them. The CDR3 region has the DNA TGTGCCAGCAGCCAGGCCGCTTTGGGCTATGGCTACACCTTC. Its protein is CASSQAALGYGYTF.

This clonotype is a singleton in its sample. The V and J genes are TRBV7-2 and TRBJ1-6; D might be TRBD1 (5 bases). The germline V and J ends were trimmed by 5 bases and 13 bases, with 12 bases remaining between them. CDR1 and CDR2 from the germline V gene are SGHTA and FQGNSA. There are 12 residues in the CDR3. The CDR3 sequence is CASSPRWGPLHF. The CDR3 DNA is TGTGCCAGCAGCCCCCGATGGGGGCCCCTCCACTTT.

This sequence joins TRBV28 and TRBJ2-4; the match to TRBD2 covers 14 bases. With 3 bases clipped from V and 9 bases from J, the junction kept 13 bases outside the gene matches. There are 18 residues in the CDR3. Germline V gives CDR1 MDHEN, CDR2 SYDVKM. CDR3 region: CASSFKTSGGAFVAIQYF. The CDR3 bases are TGTGCCAGCAGTTTTAAGACTAGCGGGGGGGCATTCGTCGCCATTCAGTACTTC.

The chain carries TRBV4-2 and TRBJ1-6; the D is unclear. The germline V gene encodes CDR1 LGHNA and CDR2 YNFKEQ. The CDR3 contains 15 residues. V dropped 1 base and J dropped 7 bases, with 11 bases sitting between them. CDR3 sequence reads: CASSQAGVPNSPLHF. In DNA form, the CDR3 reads TGTGCCAGCAGCCAAGCGGGAGTTCCGAATTCACCCCTCCACTTT.

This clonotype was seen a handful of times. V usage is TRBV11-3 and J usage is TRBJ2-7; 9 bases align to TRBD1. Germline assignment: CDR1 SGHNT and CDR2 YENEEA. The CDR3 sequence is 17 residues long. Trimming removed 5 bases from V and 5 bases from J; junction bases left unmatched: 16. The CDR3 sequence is CASSLNGQGQGLNEQYF. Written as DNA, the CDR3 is TGTGCCAGCAGCCTAAATGGGCAAGGACAGGGGCTAAACGAGCAGTACTTC.

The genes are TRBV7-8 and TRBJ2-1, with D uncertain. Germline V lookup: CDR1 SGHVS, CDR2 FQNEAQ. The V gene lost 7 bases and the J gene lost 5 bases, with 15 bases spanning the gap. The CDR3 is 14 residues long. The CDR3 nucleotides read TGTGCCAGCATTAGAATTACAAGTAACAATGAGCAGTTCTTC. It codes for CASIRITSNNEQFF.

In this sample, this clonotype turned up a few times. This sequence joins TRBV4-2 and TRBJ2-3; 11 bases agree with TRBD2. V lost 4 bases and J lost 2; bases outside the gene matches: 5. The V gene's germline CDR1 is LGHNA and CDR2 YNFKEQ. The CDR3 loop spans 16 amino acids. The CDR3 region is CASSPRLAGITDTQYF. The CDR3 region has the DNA TGTGCCAGCAGCCCACGACTAGCGGGGATCACAGATACGCAGTATTTT.

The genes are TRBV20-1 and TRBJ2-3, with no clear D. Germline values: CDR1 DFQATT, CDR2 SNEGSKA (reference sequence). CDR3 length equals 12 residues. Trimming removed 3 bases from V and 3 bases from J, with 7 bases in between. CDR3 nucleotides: TGCAGTGCTAGTCAGGTTACAGATACGCAGTATTTT. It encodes CSASQVTDTQYF.

CDR3 in DNA: TGTGCCAGCAGTCACCTCTCAGGGGCGCTTAGCAATCAGCCCCAGCATTTT. Translation gives CASSHLSGALSNQPQHF. The chain combines TRBV6-6 with TRBJ1-5, with D possibly TRBD1 on 6 matching bases. Trimming shortened V by 5 bases and J by 0 bases, and 17 bases separated the two germline ends. Germline CDR1 is MNHNY and CDR2 is SVGAGI (reference sequence). The CDR3 length is 17 residues.

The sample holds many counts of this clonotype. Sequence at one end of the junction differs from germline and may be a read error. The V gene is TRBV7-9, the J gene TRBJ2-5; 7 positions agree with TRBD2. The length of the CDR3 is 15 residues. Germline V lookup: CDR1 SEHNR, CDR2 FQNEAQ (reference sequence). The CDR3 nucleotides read TGCGCCAGCAGCTTACCGGGGCGGGGGCAAGAGACCCAGTACTTC. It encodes CASSLPGRGQETQYF.

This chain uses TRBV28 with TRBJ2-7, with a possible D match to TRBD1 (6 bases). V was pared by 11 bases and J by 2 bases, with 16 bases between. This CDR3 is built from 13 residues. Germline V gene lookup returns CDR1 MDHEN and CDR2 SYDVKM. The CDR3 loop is CAGAQGPTYEQYF. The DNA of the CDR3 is TGTGCCGGAGCACAGGGACCTACCTACGAGCAGTACTTC.

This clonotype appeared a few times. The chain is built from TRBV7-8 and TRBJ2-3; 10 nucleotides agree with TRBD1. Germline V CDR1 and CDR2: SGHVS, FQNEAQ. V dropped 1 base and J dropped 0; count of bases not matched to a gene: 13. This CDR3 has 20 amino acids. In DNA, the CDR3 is TGTGCCAGCAGCTTAGGCAGGGGGGACAGGGGATTAAGGAGCACAGATACGCAGTATTTT. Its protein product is CASSLGRGDRGLRSTDTQYF.

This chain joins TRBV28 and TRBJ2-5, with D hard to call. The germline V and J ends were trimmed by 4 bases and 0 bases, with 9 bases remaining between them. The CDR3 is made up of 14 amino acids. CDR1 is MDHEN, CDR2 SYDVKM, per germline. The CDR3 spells CASSSVEYQETQYF. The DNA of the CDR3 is TGTGCCAGCAGTTCGGTAGAGTACCAAGAGACCCAGTACTTC. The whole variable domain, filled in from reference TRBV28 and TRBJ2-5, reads DVKVTQSSRYLVKRTGEKVFLECVQDMDHENMFWYRQDPGLGLRLIYFSYDVKMKEKGDIPEGYSVSREKKERFSLILESASTNQTSMYLCASSSVEYQETQYFGPGTRLLVL.

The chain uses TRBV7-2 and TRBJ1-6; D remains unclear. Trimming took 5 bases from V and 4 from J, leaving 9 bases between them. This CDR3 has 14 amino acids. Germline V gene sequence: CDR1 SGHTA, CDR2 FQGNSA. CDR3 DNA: TGTGCCAGCAGCACCTCACGGTATAATTCACCCCTCCACTTT. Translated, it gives CASSTSRYNSPLHF.

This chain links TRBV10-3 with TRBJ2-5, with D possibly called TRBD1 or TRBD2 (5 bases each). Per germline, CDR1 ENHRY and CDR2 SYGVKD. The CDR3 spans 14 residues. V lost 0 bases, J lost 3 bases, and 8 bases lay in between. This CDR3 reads CAISESVGEETQYF. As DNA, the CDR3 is TGTGCCATCAGTGAGTCGGTGGGGGAAGAGACCCAGTACTTC.

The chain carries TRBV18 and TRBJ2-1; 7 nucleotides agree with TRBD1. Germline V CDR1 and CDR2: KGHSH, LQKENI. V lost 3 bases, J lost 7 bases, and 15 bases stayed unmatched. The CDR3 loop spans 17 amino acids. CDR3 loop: CASSPRNRRQGWNEQFF. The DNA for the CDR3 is TGTGCCAGCTCACCCCGAAACCGGAGACAGGGTTGGAATGAGCAGTTCTTC.

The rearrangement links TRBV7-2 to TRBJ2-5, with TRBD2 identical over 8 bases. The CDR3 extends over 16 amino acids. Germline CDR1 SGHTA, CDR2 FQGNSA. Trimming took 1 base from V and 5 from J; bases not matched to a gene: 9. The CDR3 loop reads CASSLGVGLEEETQYF. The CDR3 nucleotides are TGTGCCAGCAGCTTAGGTGTGGGACTAGAGGAGGAGACCCAGTACTTC.

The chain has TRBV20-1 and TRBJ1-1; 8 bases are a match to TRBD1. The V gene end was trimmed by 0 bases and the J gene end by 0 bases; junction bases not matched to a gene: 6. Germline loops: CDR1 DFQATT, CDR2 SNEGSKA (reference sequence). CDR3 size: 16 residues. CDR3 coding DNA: TGCAGTGCTAGAGACAGGGGGCGAGGGTTGAACACTGAAGCTTTCTTT. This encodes CSARDRGRGLNTEAFF.